A single sample gave rise to the 14 T cell receptor beta chains below, sequenced in a study of blood T cell repertoires in COVID-19. Profiling relied on immunoSEQ multiplex PCR, and the TCRdb table lists in-frame clones only, not all of them. The sample shows 300,000 to 400,000 clones, approximately 87% of them seen only once. The source material was PBMCs or T cells enriched from blood (not recorded which). All receptors derive from a woman in her twenties or thirties with acute COVID-19.

The chain couples TRBV7-9 to TRBJ1-6, with D possibly being TRBD1 (5 bases). Germline loops: CDR1 SEHNR, CDR2 FQNEAQ (reference sequence). The CDR3 spans 12 residues. Trimming shortened V by 7 bases and J by 12 bases, and 13 bases separated the two germline ends. The CDR3 DNA follows: TGTGCCAGCACCTATGTCCAGGGACCCCTCCACTTT. It encodes CASTYVQGPLHF.

DNA of the CDR3: TGTGCCAGTAGTATCCCCCCCCCAGCTAACTATGGCTACACCTTC. Amino acid sequence: CASSIPPPANYGYTF. The chain employs TRBV19 and TRBJ1-2; D ambiguous. CDR1 and CDR2 (germline): LNHDA, SQIVND (reference sequence). This CDR3 comprises 15 residues. Trimming shortened V by 3 bases and J by 0 bases, and 11 bases separated the two germline ends.

This clone was counted only a few times. The chain carries TRBV4-3 and TRBJ1-2; TRBD1 might be the D (6 bases). V was trimmed by 0 bases and J by 0 bases, leaving 14 bases between them. The CDR3 has 17 amino acids. Looked up from germline, CDR1 is LGHNA and CDR2 is YSLEER. The CDR3 sequence is CASSQDRVGATNYGYTF. CDR3 DNA sequence: TGCGCCAGCAGCCAAGATCGTGTGGGGGCGACTAACTATGGCTACACCTTC.

The V gene is TRBV5-5, the J gene TRBJ1-6; 7 nucleotides align to TRBD1. The V gene's germline CDR1 is SGHKS and CDR2 YYEKEE (reference sequence). Trimming removed 2 bases from V and 9 bases from J; junction bases left unmatched: 2. There are 13 residues in the CDR3. CDR3: CASSFQGGSPLHF. CDR3 bases: TGTGCCAGCAGCTTCCAGGGGGGTTCACCCCTCCACTTT.

The gene calls are TRBV7-9 and TRBJ1-2, with D perhaps matching TRBD1 (5 bases). The V gene lost 4 bases and the J gene lost 5 bases, with 11 bases spanning the gap. CDR1 and CDR2 (germline): SEHNR, FQNEAQ (reference sequence). The CDR3 has 13 residues. This CDR3 is CASSSSGGYGYTF. As DNA, the CDR3 is TGTGCCAGCAGCTCTTCCGGGGGATATGGCTACACCTTC.

This sequence joins TRBV29-1 and TRBJ1-2; D is uncertain. Trimming cost V 2 bases and J 6 bases, with 16 bases left between them. Looked up from germline, CDR1 is SQVTM and CDR2 is ANQGSEA. The CDR3 totals 14 residues. The CDR3 DNA reads TGCAGCGTTGAAAGGCCACACAGATCGGATGGCTACACCTTC. This encodes CSVERPHRSDGYTF.

The chain combines TRBV7-9 with TRBJ2-5; 10 bases match TRBD1. The V segment lost 5 bases and the J segment 6 bases; nucleotides outside the gene matches: 9. Germline loops: CDR1 SEHNR, CDR2 FQNEAQ (reference sequence). This CDR3 has 15 amino acids. The CDR3 DNA sequence: TGTGCCAGCAGCCCACCTGACAGGGGGCTGAAGACCCAGTACTTC. It encodes CASSPPDRGLKTQYF.

This clone was counted between two and nine times. Distinct nucleotide sequences in the sample also encode this CDR3. V gene TRBV19 combines with J gene TRBJ1-1; TRBD1 matches 9 bases. Germline V gene sequence: CDR1 LNHDA, CDR2 SQIVND (reference sequence). The CDR3 loop spans 13 amino acids. Unmatched junction bases numbered 8, after V lost 10 bases and J lost 5 bases. CDR3 DNA: TGTGCCACCCAACAGGGGGCTAATACTGAAGCTTTCTTT. It yields the protein CATQQGANTEAFF.

V and J are TRBV24-1 and TRBJ2-1; 10 bases line up with TRBD2. This CDR3 is built from 16 residues. Per the germline V gene, CDR1 is KGHDR and CDR2 is SFDVKD. J gave up 1 base and V 1 base, and 0 bases lay outside the gene matches. The CDR3 loop is CATSDLLAGSYNEQFF. The CDR3 DNA sequence: TGTGCCACCAGTGATTTACTAGCGGGGTCCTACAATGAGCAGTTCTTC.

V usage is TRBV9 and J usage is TRBJ2-3; the D gene is possibly TRBD2 (5 bases). CDR1 is SGDLS, CDR2 YYNGEE, per germline. The CDR3 is 12 residues long. The V and J ends lost 0 bases and 8 bases respectively, with 7 bases between them. The CDR3 region has the DNA TGTGCCAGCAGCGTAGATGAGGGTACGCAGTATTTT. Its translation is CASSVDEGTQYF. Full variable domain (rest looked up from reference TRBV9 and TRBJ2-3): DSGVTQTPKHLITATGQRVTLRCSPRSGDLSVYWYQQSLDQGLQFLIQYYNGEERAKGNILERFSAQQFPDLHSELNLSSLELGDSALYFCASSVDEGTQYFGPGTRLTVL.

The V and J genes are TRBV18 and TRBJ2-7; D is uncertain. CDR1 KGHSH and CDR2 LQKENI come from the germline V gene. The CDR3 length is 14 residues. V was trimmed by 3 bases and J by 7 bases, leaving 16 bases between them. The CDR3 DNA reads as TGTGCCAGCTCACCCTCGTGGCGGAGAGAAGAGCAGTACTTC. Translated, it gives CASSPSWRREEQYF.

J is TRBJ1-2 and V is TRBV20-1; D gene uncertain. The ends were cut back, 1 base at V and 6 bases at J, with 6 bases in the middle. CDR1 is DFQATT, CDR2 SNEGSKA, per germline (reference sequence). The CDR3 extends over 11 amino acids. The CDR3 reads CSARAQDGYTF. The CDR3 DNA reads TGCAGTGCTAGAGCGCAGGATGGCTACACCTTC.

The V gene is TRBV7-9, the J gene TRBJ1-5, with 8 bases matching TRBD1. V lost 1 base, J lost 6 bases, and 8 bases stayed unmatched. The CDR3 loop spans 16 amino acids. Germline V gene sequence: CDR1 SEHNR, CDR2 FQNEAQ (reference sequence). CDR3 protein: CASSLVGQVVGQPQHF. The CDR3 DNA follows: TGTGCCAGCAGCTTAGTGGGACAGGTCGTTGGTCAGCCCCAGCATTTT.

CDR3 sequence (DNA): TGTGCCAGTAGTAGCCAAGACATCTCCTATAATTCACCCCTCCACTTT. It yields the protein CASSSQDISYNSPLHF. V and J are TRBV19 and TRBJ1-6; D not resolved. The CDR3 has 16 amino acids. Germline V gives CDR1 LNHDA, CDR2 SQIVND (reference sequence). Trimming removed 4 bases from V and 0 bases from J, with 10 bases in between.